The source of this TCR beta chain is a study of PD-1 blockade in classical Hodgkin lymphoma. Regarding the study as a whole: Individuals who commenced nivolumab within less than 1 year of ASCT were excluded. Newly diagnosed patients had baseline TCR diversity that was reportedly lower than that of healthy donors.

The CDR3 has 17 amino acids. Germline assignment: CDR1 SGHKS and CDR2 YYEKEE (reference sequence). The V end lost 2 bases, the J end lost 1 base, and 18 bases lay between the germline ends. Every single patient, without exception, relapsed after autologous stem cell transplantation, and brentuximab vedotin exposure varied. Patients' outcomes at their best amounted to complete response, partial response or progressive disease. In regard to this clone: Its antigen is not known.

This table comes from immunoSEQ multiplex PCR, and its TCRdb copy is limited to in-frame clones, with some not included. The sample records 9,500 to 13,000 clones, roughly 76% being singletons. The chain couples TRBV5-5 to TRBJ1-1; D gene uncertain. The input for sequencing was peripheral blood mononuclear cells (PBMCs), taken at baseline. This receptor was taken from a human donor with classical Hodgkin lymphoma. The CDR3, as DNA: TGTGCCAGCAGCTTCGATAATGGACGGCGGGGGAACACTGAAGCTTTCTTT. It yields the protein CASSFDNGRRGNTEAFF.